The 7 T cell receptor beta chains listed next were all sequenced from one sample in a study of CD8 T cells in Susac syndrome. An amount of RNA that ranged from 0.5 to 1 ug was reverse transcribed with random hexamers. From the immunoSEQ multiplex PCR reads, TCRdb called clonotypes with MiXCR, one entry per CDR3 protein. The sample lists 200,000 to 300,000 distinct CDR3 sequences, just under 95% occurring once. The sequenced material came from CD4+ T cells from PBMCs. These receptors all come from a human donor with multiple sclerosis.

The chain uses TRBV5-4 and TRBJ2-7, with no clear D. This CDR3 is 13 amino acids long. Germline loops: CDR1 SGHNT, CDR2 YYREEE (reference sequence). V lost 4 bases to trimming and J lost 4 bases, with 12 bases between them. CDR3 coding DNA: TGTGCCAGCAGCCAGTGGAGTGATTACGAGCAGTACTTC. Its translation is CASSQWSDYEQYF. Complete variable domain (other parts from reference TRBV5-4 and TRBJ2-7): ETGVTQSPTHLIKTRGQQVTLRCSSQSGHNTVSWYQQALGQGPQFIFQYYREEENGRGNFPPRFSGLQFPNYSSELNVNALELDDSALYLCASSQWSDYEQYFGPGTRLTVT.

The V and J genes are TRBV30 and TRBJ1-3; possible D gene TRBD1, 5 bases. This CDR3 contains 13 residues. Between the trimmed V and J ends, which lost 1 base and 2 bases, there was a span of 6 bases. CDR1 and CDR2 from the germline V gene are GTSNPN and SVGIG (reference sequence). The DNA for the CDR3 is TGTGCCTGGAGTGGACAGACTGGAAACACCATATATTTT. It specifies CAWSGQTGNTIYF.

DNA of the CDR3: TGTGCCAGTAGTACTACTGACACTCAGCCCCAGCATTTT. This encodes CASSTTDTQPQHF. The rearrangement links TRBV19 to TRBJ1-5; D unclear. Germline values: CDR1 LNHDA, CDR2 SQIVND (reference sequence). This CDR3 has 13 amino acids. V lost 4 bases and J lost 6, with 10 bases in between.

V usage is TRBV12-5 and J usage is TRBJ1-5; D gene unclear. This CDR3 is 12 amino acids long. Trimming cost V 7 bases and J 5 bases, with 9 bases left between them. Germline CDR1 and CDR2: LGHNT and FRNRAP. The CDR3 coding sequence is TGTGCTAGTGCTCCGGGCGATCAGCCCCAGCATTTT. Its protein is CASAPGDQPQHF.

This clonotype was seen once. V and J are TRBV19 and TRBJ2-4; unclear D gene. V shed 4 bases and J shed 6 bases, with 16 bases lying between them. This CDR3 is 15 amino acids long. Per the germline V gene, CDR1 is LNHDA and CDR2 is SQIVND (reference sequence). CDR3 loop: CASSNSASSGNIQYF. The CDR3 DNA reads TGTGCCAGTAGTAACAGTGCCTCGTCCGGAAACATTCAGTACTTC.

The gene calls are TRBV10-3 and TRBJ2-7; 8 bases are a match to TRBD1. This CDR3 region has 16 residues. Per the germline V gene, CDR1 is ENHRY and CDR2 is SYGVKD. Trimming took 1 base from V and 1 from J; bases not matched to a gene: 6. CDR3 sequence reads: CAISEWGQAGSYEQYF. Here the CDR3 DNA reads TGTGCCATCAGTGAGTGGGGACAGGCGGGTTCCTACGAGCAGTACTTC.

The chain has TRBV5-1 and TRBJ2-1; D is perhaps TRBD2 (6 bases). V shed 3 bases and J shed 9 bases, with 13 bases lying between them. This CDR3 has 13 residues. Per germline, CDR1 SGHRS and CDR2 YFSETQ. CDR3 protein: CASSWDDGGEQFF. CDR3 in DNA: TGCGCCAGCAGCTGGGATGACGGGGGTGAGCAGTTCTTC. The variable domain in full, with the rest retrieved from reference TRBV5-1 and TRBJ2-1, is KAGVTQTPRYLIKTRGQQVTLSCSPISGHRSVSWYQQTPGQGLQFLFEYFSETQRNKGNFPGRFSGRQFSNSRSEMNVSTLELGDSALYLCASSWDDGGEQFFGPGTRLTVL.